A single sample is the source of the 26 T cell receptor beta chains below, sequenced in a study of T cells in Graves' hyperthyroidism and ophthalmopathy. Using RNA transcripts as the source, TCR beta CDR3 regions were amplified. Using the HTBI primer set, a first-round RT-PCR was run on the TCR CDR3. TCRdb called the multiplex PCR reads again in MiXCR, with one record for every CDR3 protein. The sample has approximately 400,000 distinct CDR3 sequences, about 15% seen once. The sample comprised blood. The receptor source for this set is an older woman with Graves' hyperthyroidism.

The V call is TRBV9, the J call TRBJ1-1, with D possibly being TRBD1 (5 bases). This CDR3 has 16 residues. Germline V gene data show CDR1 as SGDLS and CDR2 as YYNGEE. V lost 4 bases and J lost 1, with 17 bases in between. CDR3 loop: CASSQIAGRANTEAFF. The CDR3 DNA is TGTGCCAGCAGCCAAATTGCGGGACGGGCGAACACTGAAGCTTTCTTT.

V is TRBV5-4 and J is TRBJ2-3; D ambiguous. Deletions cut 4 bases from V and 5 bases from J, with 8 bases between. Germline V gives CDR1 SGHNT, CDR2 YYREEE (reference sequence). This CDR3 has 12 amino acids. The CDR3 protein is CASSRRGDTQYF. The CDR3 DNA sequence: TGTGCCAGCAGCCGCCGCGGAGATACGCAGTATTTT.

The rearrangement links TRBV2 to TRBJ2-5; 13 positions agree with TRBD2. Per germline, CDR1 SNHLY and CDR2 FYNNEI. CDR3 size: 15 residues. The junction had 6 bases not matched to a gene; V was cut back by 6 bases and J by 5 bases. The CDR3 DNA reads TGTGCCAGCAGCGGACTAGCGGGAGATTGGGAGACCCAGTACTTC. It specifies CASSGLAGDWETQYF.

This clonotype was counted many times. The CDR3 region is CASSFWTDTQYF. In DNA form, the CDR3 reads TGTGCCAGCAGTTTTTGGACAGATACGCAGTATTTT. The chain links TRBV28 to TRBJ2-3; D is ambiguous. CDR3 length equals 12 residues. Trimming shortened V by 3 bases and J by 3 bases, and 4 bases separated the two germline ends. The germline CDR1 and CDR2 sequences are MDHEN and SYDVKM.

This clonotype was recorded at least ten times. The CDR3 DNA reads TGTGCCAGCAGTGTTGGGGCAGCCTCTAACACCGGGGAGCTGTTTTTT. This codes for CASSVGAASNTGELFF. The rearrangement joins TRBV2 to TRBJ2-2; weak D call: TRBD1 (5 bases). The CDR3 has 16 amino acids. Germline V CDR1 and CDR2: SNHLY, FYNNEI. V lost 4 bases and J lost 2, with 14 bases in between.

V and J are TRBV19 and TRBJ1-5; no firm D call. The V gene's germline CDR1 is LNHDA and CDR2 SQIVND (reference sequence). The CDR3 contains 16 residues. Trimming removed 4 bases at V and 1 base at J, with 14 bases between. This CDR3 reads CASSNRPRPSNQPQHF. CDR3 DNA: TGTGCCAGTAGTAACCGTCCCCGGCCCAGCAATCAGCCCCAGCATTTT.

This clonotype occurred many times. CDR3 coding DNA: TGTGCCAGCAGTGAAGCGCTTGGGACAGTAGGGCATTCACCCCTCCACTTT. This codes for CASSEALGTVGHSPLHF. This chain connects TRBV6-1 to TRBJ1-6; 7 bases are shared with TRBD1. The CDR3 runs 17 residues. Per germline, CDR1 MNHNS and CDR2 SASEGT. V trimming: 0 bases; J trimming: 8 bases; junction bases outside the gene matches: 10.

Details on this clonotype: This could be a read error, since a much larger clone is one nucleotide away. In nucleotides, the CDR3 is TGTGCCAGCAACTCGGACGGGAGCTCCTACAATGAGCAGTTCTTC. Translation gives CASNSDGSSYNEQFF. V usage is TRBV11-3 and J usage is TRBJ2-1, with D maybe TRBD2 (6 bases). The germline CDR1 and CDR2 sequences are SGHNT and YENEEA. This CDR3 is 15 amino acids long. Deletions cut 7 bases from V and 0 bases from J, with 13 bases between.

This clonotype has a count of ten or more. The chain combines TRBV10-3 with TRBJ2-7; a weak D match, TRBD2 (5 bases). The CDR3 runs 15 residues. V was clipped by 2 bases and J by 4 bases, with 15 bases between them. Germline values: CDR1 ENHRY, CDR2 SYGVKD. CDR3 region: CAISEPERGLYEQYF. In nucleotides, the CDR3 is TGTGCCATCAGTGAGCCCGAACGGGGTTTATACGAGCAGTACTTC.

The V and J genes are TRBV7-3 and TRBJ2-1; D may match TRBD1 or TRBD2 (5 bases each). The CDR3 has 15 residues. Germline loops: CDR1 SGHTA, CDR2 FQGTGA. Trimming removed 5 bases from V and 0 bases from J, with 11 bases in between. For the CDR3, the DNA is TGTGCCAGCAGCCCAACCGGGACCTCCTACAATGAGCAGTTCTTC. Encoded protein: CASSPTGTSYNEQFF.

This clonotype was seen many times. The chain is built from TRBV2 and TRBJ1-1; 10 nucleotides match TRBD1. Germline trimming cut 6 bases from V and 6 bases from J; bases unmatched to any gene: 10. Germline V gives CDR1 SNHLY, CDR2 FYNNEI. This CDR3 is 15 amino acids long. The CDR3 DNA sequence: TGTGCCAGCAGGGATCGACAGGGGGCTTGGTCTGAAGCTTTCTTT. Encoded protein: CASRDRQGAWSEAFF.

This clonotype was counted ten times or more. This chain links TRBV5-1 with TRBJ1-1; D gene uncertain. CDR1 SGHRS and CDR2 YFSETQ come from the germline V gene. Trimming removed 2 bases at V and 1 base at J, with 9 bases between. The CDR3 loop spans 14 amino acids. The CDR3 sequence: CASSFARENTEAFF. CDR3 nucleotide sequence: TGCGCCAGCAGCTTCGCAAGGGAGAACACTGAAGCTTTCTTT.

The chain combines TRBV30 with TRBJ2-3; the match to TRBD2 covers 12 bases. The germline V gene encodes CDR1 GTSNPN and CDR2 SVGIG (reference sequence). With 1 base clipped from V and 0 bases from J, the junction kept 5 bases outside the gene matches. CDR3 length: 17 amino acids. Here the CDR3 reads CAWSDGTSGYSTDTQYF. CDR3 sequence (DNA): TGTGCCTGGAGTGATGGGACTAGCGGGTATAGCACAGATACGCAGTATTTT.

The chain recombines TRBV29-1 with TRBJ2-1; 14 positions agree with TRBD2. V was pared by 7 bases and J by 9 bases, with 8 bases of the junction left unmatched. Per germline, CDR1 SQVTM and CDR2 ANQGSEA. The CDR3 covers 14 residues. DNA for the CDR3: TGCAGCGCCCCAGGGACTAGCGGGAGTATTGAGCAGTTCTTC. It codes for CSAPGTSGSIEQFF.

Notes on this clonotype: This may stem from a read error, because a much larger clone lies one nucleotide away. This chain connects TRBV6-2 or TRBV6-3 to TRBJ2-1; tentatively, D is TRBD2 (5 bases). The germline V and J ends were trimmed by 5 bases and 10 bases, with 18 bases remaining between them. In germline, CDR1 is MNHEY, CDR2 SVGEGT. The CDR3 has 14 residues. Here the CDR3 reads CASSTPGFPYEQFF. Here the CDR3 DNA reads TGTGCCAGCAGTACGCCGGGGTTCCCCTACGAGCAGTTCTTC.

The sample holds many counts of this clonotype. This chain connects TRBV29-1 to TRBJ1-1, with 7 bases lining up with TRBD1. Trimming took 7 bases from V and 0 from J; bases not matched to a gene: 17. From germline, CDR1 is SQVTM and CDR2 ANQGSEA. This CDR3 is 17 amino acids long. The CDR3 DNA follows: TGCAGCGCCAGACATAGGGGGACAGCTTTTATGAACACTGAAGCTTTCTTT. It specifies CSARHRGTAFMNTEAFF.

The chain combines TRBV19 with TRBJ1-2, with 7 bases that match TRBD1. The CDR3 totals 13 residues. Germline CDR1 LNHDA, CDR2 SQIVND (reference sequence). The V gene end was trimmed by 6 bases and the J gene end by 8 bases; junction bases not matched to a gene: 9. CDR3 coding DNA: TGTGCCAGTAGCCTTACAGGGGAGGACGGCTACACCTTC. Protein: CASSLTGEDGYTF.

This clonotype was seen a few times. V gene TRBV6-2 or TRBV6-3 combines with J gene TRBJ2-3, with 7 bases identical to TRBD2. Germline CDR1 and CDR2: MNHEY and SVGEGT. The CDR3 covers 15 residues. V dropped 0 bases and J dropped 10; count of bases not matched to a gene: 10. The CDR3 region is CASSYSIGPAGAQYF. CDR3 bases: TGTGCCAGCAGTTACTCGATCGGCCCCGCGGGGGCGCAGTATTTT.

The V gene is TRBV7-9, the J gene TRBJ2-7; 7 bases are shared with TRBD2. Losses at the gene ends were 3 bases for V and 5 bases for J; bases not matched to a gene: 10. This CDR3 spans 15 amino acids. From germline, CDR1 is SEHNR and CDR2 FQNEAQ (reference sequence). CDR3 protein: CASSFRRELSNEQYF. DNA for the CDR3: TGTGCCAGCAGCTTCAGGCGGGAGTTGTCGAACGAGCAGTACTTC.

This clonotype was detected many times. The chain uses TRBV7-2 and TRBJ2-1; D assignment may be TRBD1 or TRBD2 (5 bases each). Trimming removed 5 bases at V and 4 bases at J, with 15 bases between. Germline loops: CDR1 SGHTA, CDR2 FQGNSA. This CDR3 spans 15 amino acids. CDR3 nucleotides: TGTGCCAGCAGCCGCTTACTAGAGGGGTACAATGAGCAGTTCTTC. This translates into CASSRLLEGYNEQFF.

This clonotype has more than one count but fewer than ten. The rearrangement joins TRBV7-2 to TRBJ1-2; 9 bases map to TRBD1. This CDR3 has 14 residues. Germline lookup yields CDR1 SGHTA and CDR2 FQGNSA. After removal of 4 bases from V and 8 bases from J, the junction contained 8 bases not matched to a gene. In DNA form, the CDR3 reads TGTGCCAGCAGCTCTCCGGGACAGGGCAGAGGCTACACCTTC. It codes for CASSSPGQGRGYTF.

The rearrangement uses TRBV6-1 and TRBJ1-2; D is perhaps TRBD1 (6 bases). The V end lost 7 bases, the J end lost 2 bases, and 11 bases lay between the germline ends. CDR3 size: 13 residues. The germline V gene has CDR1 MNHNS and CDR2 SASEGT. CDR3 nucleotide sequence: TGTGCCAGCACCCCAGGGGAGAACTATGGCTACACCTTC. Its translation: CASTPGENYGYTF.

Only a few counts were recorded for this clonotype. The chain carries TRBV9 and TRBJ2-3, with D uncertain. Per the germline V gene, CDR1 is SGDLS and CDR2 is YYNGEE. The length of the CDR3 is 14 residues. Trimming pared 4 bases from V and 2 bases from J, leaving 11 bases between. The CDR3 loop is CASSSRTATDTQYF. The CDR3 nucleotides are TGTGCCAGCAGCTCAAGGACGGCCACAGATACGCAGTATTTT.

This clonotype occurred a few times. The rearrangement uses TRBV5-1 and TRBJ2-7; D not resolved. The V end lost 5 bases, the J end lost 4 bases, and 22 bases lay between the germline ends. The CDR3 covers 16 residues. Germline lookup yields CDR1 SGHRS and CDR2 YFSETQ. CDR3 loop: CASRLLPSRGSYEQYF. The DNA of the CDR3 is TGCGCCAGCAGGCTTCTACCCTCAAGAGGTTCGTACGAGCAGTACTTC.

This clonotype showed up many times. V is TRBV12-3 or TRBV12-4 and J is TRBJ2-3; D is unclear. V shed 5 bases and J shed 4 bases, with 16 bases lying between them. The CDR3 has 15 residues. The chain's CDR3 is CASSPRETLPDTQYF. CDR3 DNA sequence: TGTGCCAGCAGTCCCCGTGAGACGCTTCCAGATACGCAGTATTTT.

The V gene is TRBV30, the J gene TRBJ1-1; D gene uncertain. CDR1 and CDR2 from the germline V gene are GTSNPN and SVGIG (reference sequence). The CDR3 is 12 residues long. V was cut by 2 bases and J by 8 bases, with 12 bases left in between. The CDR3 nucleotides are TGTGCCTGGAGTCCCCAGGAGGTGGAAGCTTTCTTT. Its protein product is CAWSPQEVEAFF.